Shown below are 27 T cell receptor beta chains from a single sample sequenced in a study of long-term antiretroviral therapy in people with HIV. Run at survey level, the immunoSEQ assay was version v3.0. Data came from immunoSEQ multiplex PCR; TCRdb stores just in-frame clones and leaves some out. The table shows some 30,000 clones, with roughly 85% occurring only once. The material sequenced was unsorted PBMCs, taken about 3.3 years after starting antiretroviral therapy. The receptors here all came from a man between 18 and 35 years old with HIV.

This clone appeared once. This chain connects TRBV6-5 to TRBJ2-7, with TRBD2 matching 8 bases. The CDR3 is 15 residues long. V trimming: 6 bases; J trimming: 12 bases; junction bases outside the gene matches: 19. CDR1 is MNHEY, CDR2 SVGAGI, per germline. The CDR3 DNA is TGTGCCAGCAGCCACTATCGGGGGGGGCCTCCATCAATGTACTTC. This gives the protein CASSHYRGGPPSMYF.

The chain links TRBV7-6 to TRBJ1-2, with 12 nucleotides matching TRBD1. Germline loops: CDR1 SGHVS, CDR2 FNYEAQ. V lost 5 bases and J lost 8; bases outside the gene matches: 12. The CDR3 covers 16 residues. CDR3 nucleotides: TGTGCCAGCAGCCCTAGCGGGACAGGGGGCATCCAGGGCTACACCTTC. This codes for CASSPSGTGGIQGYTF.

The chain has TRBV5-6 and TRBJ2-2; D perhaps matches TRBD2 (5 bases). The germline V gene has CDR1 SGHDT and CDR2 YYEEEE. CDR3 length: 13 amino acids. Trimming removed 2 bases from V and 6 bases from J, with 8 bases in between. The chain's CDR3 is CASSFWESGELFF. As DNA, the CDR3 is TGTGCCAGCAGCTTCTGGGAGTCCGGGGAGCTGTTTTTT.

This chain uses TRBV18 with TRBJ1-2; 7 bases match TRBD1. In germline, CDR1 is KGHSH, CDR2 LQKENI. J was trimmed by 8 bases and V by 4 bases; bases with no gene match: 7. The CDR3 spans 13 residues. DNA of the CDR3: TGTGCCAGCTCACTAGCGACAGGGAACGGCTACACCTTC. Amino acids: CASSLATGNGYTF.

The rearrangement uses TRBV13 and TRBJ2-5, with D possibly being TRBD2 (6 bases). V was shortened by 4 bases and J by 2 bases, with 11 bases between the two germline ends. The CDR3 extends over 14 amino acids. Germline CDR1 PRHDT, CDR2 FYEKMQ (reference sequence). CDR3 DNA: TGTGCCAGCAGCTCCGGACTACCACAAGAGACCCAGTACTTC. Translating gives CASSSGLPQETQYF.

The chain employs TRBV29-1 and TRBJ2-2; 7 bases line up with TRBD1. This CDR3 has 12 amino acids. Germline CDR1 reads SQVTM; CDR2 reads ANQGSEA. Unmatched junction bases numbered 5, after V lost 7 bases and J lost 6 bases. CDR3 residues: CSARDRAGELFF. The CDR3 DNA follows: TGCAGCGCCCGAGACAGGGCCGGGGAGCTGTTTTTT.

The CDR3 DNA reads as TGTGCCAGAAGCTTTTGTGGCCGACGGCTCAATCAGCCCCAGCATTTT. Translating it yields CARSFCGRRLNQPQHF. This chain links TRBV7-5 with TRBJ1-5. TRBV7-5 is recorded as a pseudogene. The CDR3 totals 16 residues.

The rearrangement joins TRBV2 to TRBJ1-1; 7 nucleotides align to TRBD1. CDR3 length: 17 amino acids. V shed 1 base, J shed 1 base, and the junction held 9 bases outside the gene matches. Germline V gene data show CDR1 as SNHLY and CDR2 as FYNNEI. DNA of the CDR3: TGTGCCAGCAGTGAAGGACCCGCAGGGGGATCGAACACTGAAGCTTTCTTT. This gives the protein CASSEGPAGGSNTEAFF.

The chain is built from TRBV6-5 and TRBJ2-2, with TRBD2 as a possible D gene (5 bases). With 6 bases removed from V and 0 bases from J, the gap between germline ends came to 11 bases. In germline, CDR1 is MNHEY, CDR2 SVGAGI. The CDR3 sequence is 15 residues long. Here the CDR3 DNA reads TGTGCCAGCAGCCGAGGGCCTGCGAACACCGGGGAGCTGTTTTTT. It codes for CASSRGPANTGELFF.

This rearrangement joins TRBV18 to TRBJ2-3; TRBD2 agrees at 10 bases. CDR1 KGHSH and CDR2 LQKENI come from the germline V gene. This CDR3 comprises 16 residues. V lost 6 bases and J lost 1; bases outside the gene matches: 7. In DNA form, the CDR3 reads TGTGCCAGCTCTCCGACTAGCGGGTCTGGCACAGATACGCAGTATTTT. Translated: CASSPTSGSGTDTQYF.

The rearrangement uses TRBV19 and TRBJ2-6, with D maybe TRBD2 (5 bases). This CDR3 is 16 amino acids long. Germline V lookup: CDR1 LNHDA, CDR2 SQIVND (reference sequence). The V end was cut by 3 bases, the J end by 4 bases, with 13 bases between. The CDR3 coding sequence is TGTGCCAGTAGTATGGGCCCAGCGGCCGGGGCCAACGTCCTGACTTTC. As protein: CASSMGPAAGANVLTF.

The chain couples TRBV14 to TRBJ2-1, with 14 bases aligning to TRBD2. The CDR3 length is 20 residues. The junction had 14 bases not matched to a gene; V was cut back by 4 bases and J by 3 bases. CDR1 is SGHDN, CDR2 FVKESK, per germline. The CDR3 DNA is TGTGCCAGCAGCCCCGATGCCGGACTAGCGGGAGGACGGCGCTACAATGAGCAGTTCTTC. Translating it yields CASSPDAGLAGGRRYNEQFF.

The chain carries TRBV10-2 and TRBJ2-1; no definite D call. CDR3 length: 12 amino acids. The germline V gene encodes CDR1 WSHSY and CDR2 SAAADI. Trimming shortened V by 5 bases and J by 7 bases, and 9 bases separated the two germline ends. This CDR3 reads CASSYSRNEQFF. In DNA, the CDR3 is TGCGCCAGCAGTTATAGCAGGAATGAGCAGTTCTTC.

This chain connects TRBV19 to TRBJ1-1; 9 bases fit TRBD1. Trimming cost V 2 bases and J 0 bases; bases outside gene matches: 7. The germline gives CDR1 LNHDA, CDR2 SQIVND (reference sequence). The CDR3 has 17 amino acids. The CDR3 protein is CASSIRDRETLNTEAFF. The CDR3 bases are TGTGCCAGTAGTATACGGGACAGGGAGACCCTGAACACTGAAGCTTTCTTT.

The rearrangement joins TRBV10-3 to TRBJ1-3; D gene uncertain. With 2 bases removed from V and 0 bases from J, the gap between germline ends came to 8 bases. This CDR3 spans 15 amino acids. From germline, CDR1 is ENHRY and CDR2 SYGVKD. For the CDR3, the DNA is TGTGCCATCAGTGAGACGGGAGGCTCTGGAAACACCATATATTTT. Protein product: CAISETGGSGNTIYF.

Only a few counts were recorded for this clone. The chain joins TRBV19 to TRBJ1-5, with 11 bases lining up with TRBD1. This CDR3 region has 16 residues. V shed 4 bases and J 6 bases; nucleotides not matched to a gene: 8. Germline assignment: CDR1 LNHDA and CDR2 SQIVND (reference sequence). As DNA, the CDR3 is TGTGCCAGTAGTACCGGGACAGGGGGGGGCTTTCAGCCCCAGCATTTT. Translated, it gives CASSTGTGGGFQPQHF.

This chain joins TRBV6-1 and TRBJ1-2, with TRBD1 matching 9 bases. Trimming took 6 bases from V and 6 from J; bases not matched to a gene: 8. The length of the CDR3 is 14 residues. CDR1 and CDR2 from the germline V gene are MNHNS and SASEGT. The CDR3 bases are TGTGCCAGCAGCGAACAGGGGGCTGGGGATGGCTACACCTTC. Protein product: CASSEQGAGDGYTF.

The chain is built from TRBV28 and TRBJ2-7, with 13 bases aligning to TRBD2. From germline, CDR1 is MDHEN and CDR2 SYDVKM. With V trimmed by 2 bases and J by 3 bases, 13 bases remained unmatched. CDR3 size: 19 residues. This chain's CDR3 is CASSLPPGLAGVQNYEQYF. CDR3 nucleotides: TGTGCCAGCAGTTTACCCCCCGGACTAGCGGGAGTTCAGAACTACGAGCAGTACTTC.

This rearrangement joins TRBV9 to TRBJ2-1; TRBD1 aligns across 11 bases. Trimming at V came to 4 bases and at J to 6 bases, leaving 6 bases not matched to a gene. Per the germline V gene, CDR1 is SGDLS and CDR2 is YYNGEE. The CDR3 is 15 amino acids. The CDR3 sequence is CASSPIGTGGNEQFF. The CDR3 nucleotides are TGTGCCAGCAGCCCCATCGGGACAGGGGGCAATGAGCAGTTCTTC.

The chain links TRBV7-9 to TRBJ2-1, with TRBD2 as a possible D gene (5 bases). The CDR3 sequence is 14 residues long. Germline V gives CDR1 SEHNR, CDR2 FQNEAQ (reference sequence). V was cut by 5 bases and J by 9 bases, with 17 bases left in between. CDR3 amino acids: CASSPHWESGEQFF. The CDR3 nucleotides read TGTGCCAGCAGCCCCCATTGGGAGAGCGGTGAGCAGTTCTTC.

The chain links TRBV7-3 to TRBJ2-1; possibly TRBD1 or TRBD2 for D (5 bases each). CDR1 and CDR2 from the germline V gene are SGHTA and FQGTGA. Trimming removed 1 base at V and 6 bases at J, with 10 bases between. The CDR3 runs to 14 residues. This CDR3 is CASSLRPGPNEQFF. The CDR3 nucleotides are TGTGCCAGCAGCTTAAGGCCGGGGCCCAATGAGCAGTTCTTC.

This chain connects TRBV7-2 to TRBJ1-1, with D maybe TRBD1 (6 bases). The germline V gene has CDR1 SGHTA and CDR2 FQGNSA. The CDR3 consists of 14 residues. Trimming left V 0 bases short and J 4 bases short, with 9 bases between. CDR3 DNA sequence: TGTGCCAGCAGCTTAGCGGCAGGGGCCACTGAAGCTTTCTTT. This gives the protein CASSLAAGATEAFF.

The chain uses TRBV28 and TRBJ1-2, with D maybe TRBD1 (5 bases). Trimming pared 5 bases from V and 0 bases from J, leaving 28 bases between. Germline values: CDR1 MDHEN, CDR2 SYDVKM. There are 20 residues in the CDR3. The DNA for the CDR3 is TGTGCCAGCAGTCCGACCCCGGGGCAGGGAGGGTATAGGGCTAACTATGGCTACACCTTC. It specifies CASSPTPGQGGYRANYGYTF.

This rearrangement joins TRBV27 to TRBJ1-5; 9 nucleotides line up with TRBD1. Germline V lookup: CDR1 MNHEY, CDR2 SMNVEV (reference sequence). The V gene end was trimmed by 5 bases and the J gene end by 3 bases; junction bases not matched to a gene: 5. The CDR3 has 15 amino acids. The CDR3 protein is CASSLGTGNNQPQHF. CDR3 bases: TGTGCCAGCAGTCTCGGGACAGGGAACAATCAGCCCCAGCATTTT.

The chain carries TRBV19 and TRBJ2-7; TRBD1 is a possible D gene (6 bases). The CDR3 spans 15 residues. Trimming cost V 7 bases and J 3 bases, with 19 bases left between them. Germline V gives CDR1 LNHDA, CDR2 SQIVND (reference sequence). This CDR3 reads CASTPGTHFFYEQYF. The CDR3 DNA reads TGTGCCAGTACCCCAGGGACACATTTCTTCTACGAGCAGTACTTC.

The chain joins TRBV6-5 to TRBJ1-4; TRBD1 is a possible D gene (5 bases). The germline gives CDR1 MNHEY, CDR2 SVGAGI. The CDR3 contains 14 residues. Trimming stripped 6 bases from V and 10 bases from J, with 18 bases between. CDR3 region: CASRLTRGNGKLFF. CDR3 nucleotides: TGTGCCAGCAGACTCACAAGGGGCAACGGAAAACTGTTTTTT.

DNA of the CDR3: TGTGCCAGGGCCGGGGGCGTAATGAACACTGAAGCTTTCTTT. Its translation is CARAGGVMNTEAFF. The chain employs TRBV2 and TRBJ1-1; weak D call: TRBD1 (6 bases). The germline CDR1 and CDR2 sequences are SNHLY and FYNNEI. There are 14 residues in the CDR3. Trimming cost V 9 bases and J 0 bases, with 14 bases left between them.